The 6 T cell receptor beta chains below all came from one sample that was sequenced in a study of blood T cell repertoires in COVID-19. Profiled with immunoSEQ multiplex PCR; TCRdb holds only in-frame clones, not every one. The table shows about 200,000 clones, with about nine tenths occurring only once. Sequenced input: peripheral blood. The source of these receptors is a man aged 40-49 years with acute or convalescent COVID-19.

This chain uses TRBV5-1 with TRBJ1-2; TRBD1 aligns across 9 bases. The V gene's germline CDR1 is SGHRS and CDR2 YFSETQ. The CDR3 has 17 residues. V was pared by 1 base and J by 6 bases, with 13 bases of the junction left unmatched. CDR3 DNA: TGCGCCAGCAGCTTGTCCTTCTTGGGACAGGGAGGGGATGGCTACACCTTC. It encodes CASSLSFLGQGGDGYTF.

The rearrangement links TRBV3-1 (or the pseudogene TRBV3-2) to TRBJ2-5; D is possibly TRBD2 (6 bases). The length of the CDR3 is 15 residues. CDR1 is LGHDT, CDR2 YNNKEL, per germline (reference sequence). The V end was cut by 3 bases, the J end by 3 bases, with 14 bases between. Written as DNA, the CDR3 is TGTGCCAGCAGCCAGGGGGGACCCGGAAAAGAGACCCAGTACTTC. Translating it yields CASSQGGPGKETQYF.

This sequence joins TRBV28 and TRBJ2-7, with 9 positions matching TRBD2. Germline CDR1 and CDR2: MDHEN and SYDVKM. Unmatched junction bases numbered 7, after V lost 8 bases and J lost 5 bases. The CDR3 runs 13 residues. The CDR3 DNA reads as TGTGCCAGCGTAGCGGGAGTCACCGACGAGCAGTACTTC. Its protein product is CASVAGVTDEQYF.

This clone was observed a single time. The chain recombines TRBV7-2 with TRBJ1-1, with D unresolved. The length of the CDR3 is 14 residues. V was cut by 1 base and J by 0 bases, with 6 bases left in between. CDR1 and CDR2 (germline): SGHTA, FQGNSA. The CDR3 DNA reads as TGTGCCAGCAGCTTAGACGGTTTGAACACTGAAGCTTTCTTT. Translation gives CASSLDGLNTEAFF.

This clone was counted a few times. The rearrangement links TRBV7-3 to TRBJ2-3, with TRBD2 matching 7 bases. This CDR3 contains 14 residues. The V segment lost 2 bases and the J segment 1 base; nucleotides outside the gene matches: 0. Germline V gene lookup returns CDR1 SGHTA and CDR2 FQGTGA. The CDR3 sequence: CASSLGRGTDTQYF. The CDR3 nucleotides are TGTGCCAGCAGCTTAGGGAGGGGCACAGATACGCAGTATTTT.

The CDR3 spells CASSVGSGEYNEQFF. CDR3 bases: TGTGCCAGCAGCGTGGGGAGCGGGGAATACAATGAGCAGTTCTTC. V is TRBV9 and J is TRBJ2-1, with 7 nucleotides matching TRBD2. Trimming cost V 2 bases and J 4 bases; bases outside gene matches: 6. The V gene's germline CDR1 is SGDLS and CDR2 YYNGEE. The CDR3 extends over 15 amino acids.